Listed below are T cell receptor beta chains from one sample, sequenced in a study of T-cell reconstitution after alpha-beta-depleted transplantation in children. TCRdb reanalysed the PCR reads using MiXCR and keeps one entry per CDR3 protein. The profile covers over 200,000 distinct CDR3 sequences, with approximately 15% appearing a single time and around 44% taken by the ten largest. Sequences were derived from PBMCs, mostly from graft donor cells, sampled 360 days after TCRalphabeta/CD19-depleted stem cell transplant. The receptors were gathered from a male patient between 2 and 9 years old who had a stem cell transplant for acute lymphoblastic leukemia, so the T cells may come from the graft donor. Both conserved end residues are part of each CDR3. Fields, in order: J gene, D gene, clone size, V gene, CDR3 protein, CDR3 DNA. D genes are given only for firm matches. Some rows mark clone size as missing; the rest say once, few, many or name a class of expanded clone.

TRBJ2-1	TRBD1	few	TRBV27	CASMGTGELLRNEQFF	TGTGCCAGCATGGGGACAGGGGAGTTGCTACGCAATGAGCAGTTCTTC
TRBJ2-7	.	few	TRBV7-9	CASSLAVGYYEQYF	TGTGCCAGCAGCTTAGCTGTCGGATACTACGAGCAGTACTTC
TRBJ2-3	.	few	TRBV12-3/TRBV12-4	CASSWRVTTDTQYF	TGTGCCAGCAGTTGGAGGGTAACGACAGATACGCAGTATTTT
TRBJ1-5	TRBD1	few	TRBV29-1	CSALRDSYSNQPQHF	TGCAGCGCCCTCCGGGACAGTTATAGCAATCAGCCCCAGCATTTT
TRBJ2-5	.	.	TRBV10-3	CAISESKGPGPQYF	TGTGCCATCAGTGAGTCGAAGGGGCCCGGACCCCAGTACTTC
TRBJ1-3	.	many	TRBV29-1	CSVTNGLSGNTIYF	TGCAGCGTTACGAATGGGTTATCTGGAAACACCATATATTTT
TRBJ2-7	.	.	TRBV29-1	CSPNDSYEQYF	TGCAGCCCTAATGACTCCTACGAGCAGTACTTC
TRBJ2-2	.	many	TRBV7-2	CASSLTTITGELFF	TGTGCCAGCAGCTTGACTACGATAACCGGGGAGCTGTTTTTT
TRBJ2-4	.	.	TRBV5-6	CASSSEGWMGKNIQYF	TGTGCCAGCAGCTCCGAGGGGTGGATGGGCAAAAACATTCAGTACTTC
TRBJ2-7	.	many	TRBV7-9	CASSWGTWVQREQYF	TGTGCCAGCAGCTGGGGGACATGGGTGCAGCGCGAGCAGTACTTC
TRBJ2-6	.	.	TRBV5-1	CASSLDSSGANVLTF	TGCGCCAGCAGCCTCGATAGCTCTGGGGCCAACGTCCTGACTTTC
TRBJ2-1	TRBD1	.	TRBV10-3	CAISPEDRAPWRGSYNEQFF	TGTGCCATCAGCCCAGAGGACAGGGCGCCGTGGCGGGGATCCTACAATGAGCAGTTCTTC
TRBJ1-1	.	.	TRBV30	CAWSPTGIEAFF	TGTGCCTGGAGTCCCACTGGGATTGAAGCTTTCTTT
TRBJ2-7	.	few	TRBV11-2	CASSTQWGFEQYF	TGTGCCAGCAGCACCCAGTGGGGTTTCGAGCAGTACTTC
TRBJ2-2	.	.	TRBV28	CASSPPLIGVLSRGTGELFF	TGTGCCAGCAGTCCGCCCCTCATAGGAGTTTTGTCCCGGGGAACCGGGGAGCTGTTTTTT
TRBJ1-1	TRBD1	.	TRBV5-1	CASSPGTGVRDSEAFF	TGCGCCAGCAGCCCCGGGACAGGGGTTAGGGACTCTGAAGCTTTCTTT
TRBJ2-5	.	.	TRBV5-1	CASKPRDYRETQYF	TGCGCCAGCAAGCCCCGAGACTACAGGGAGACCCAGTACTTC
TRBJ1-1	.	.	TRBV12-3/TRBV12-4	CASSDPRGGKSEAFF	TGTGCCAGCAGTGACCCGAGGGGGGGGAAGTCCGAAGCTTTCTTT
TRBJ2-1	TRBD1	many	TRBV12-3/TRBV12-4	CASSQGQGISNEQFF	TGTGCCAGCAGCCAGGGACAGGGGATTAGTAATGAGCAGTTCTTC
TRBJ1-1	.	.	TRBV28	CATQPARTEAFF	TGTGCCACCCAACCGGCACGGACTGAAGCTTTCTTT
TRBJ2-7	TRBD2	many	TRBV20-1	CSARETSGAYEQYF	TGCAGTGCTAGGGAAACTAGCGGGGCCTACGAGCAGTACTTC
TRBJ2-5	.	few	TRBV18	CASSPPGPYAETQYF	TGTGCCAGCTCACCACCGGGACCTTATGCGGAGACCCAGTACTTC
TRBJ2-3	TRBD1	.	TRBV6-2/TRBV6-3	CASSSGQGRSDTQYF	TGTGCCAGCAGCTCGGGACAGGGGCGGTCAGATACGCAGTATTTT
TRBJ2-3	TRBD1	.	TRBV5-1	CASSQKTGKDTQYF	TGCGCCAGCAGCCAAAAGACAGGGAAGGATACGCAGTATTTT
TRBJ2-5	TRBD2	.	TRBV2	CASSGLAGGQETQYF	TGTGCCAGCAGTGGACTAGCGGGGGGACAAGAGACCCAGTACTTC
TRBJ2-7	.	.	TRBV7-2	CASSPTRVLGEQYF	TGTGCCAGCAGCCCCACTAGGGTTTTGGGCGAGCAGTACTTC
TRBJ2-3	TRBD1	few	TRBV6-2/TRBV6-3	CASSSGTGKITQYF	TGTGCCAGCAGTTCCGGGACAGGGAAAATTACGCAGTATTTT
TRBJ2-1	TRBD2	.	TRBV29-1	CSYGTSSGNEQFF	TGCAGCTACGGGACTAGCTCTGGCAATGAGCAGTTCTTC
TRBJ1-6	.	few	TRBV20-1	CSAILGGRNSPLHF	TGCAGTGCTATCTTGGGAGGACGCAATTCACCCCTCCACTTT
TRBJ2-1	TRBD1	few	TRBV27	CASSASGTGRAWSYNEQFF	TGTGCCAGCAGTGCCTCCGGGACAGGGAGGGCTTGGTCCTACAATGAGCAGTTCTTC
TRBJ2-1	.	.	TRBV7-9	CASSPKGFNEQFF	TGTGCCAGCAGCCCCAAGGGCTTCAATGAGCAGTTCTTC
TRBJ1-5	TRBD1	few	TRBV12-3/TRBV12-4	CASRYGTESNQPQHF	TGTGCCAGCAGATATGGGACAGAGAGCAATCAGCCCCAGCATTTT